The entry that follows covers one TCR beta chain sequence. The data were taken from a study of T-cell reconstitution after alpha-beta-depleted transplantation in children. Unique molecular identifiers were incorporated into the prepared TCRbeta library. TCRdb reprocessed the PCR reads via MiXCR and lists one record per CDR3 protein. The sample includes 260,000 or so distinct CDR3 sequences, approximately 12% of them seen just once. V was cut by 5 bases and J by 4 bases, with 17 bases left in between. This CDR3 spans 15 amino acids. In germline, CDR1 is SEHNR, CDR2 FQNEAQ (reference sequence). This chain joins TRBV7-9 and TRBJ1-2; D might be TRBD1 (6 bases). This specimen was PBMCs from the stem cell graft donor, taken from the stem cell graft. The receptor's source is a human donor who donated a stem cell graft to a child with acute lymphoblastic leukemia. The CDR3 nucleotides are TGTGCCAGCAGCGCAACTCGGGACACCATCTATGGCTACACCTTC. Translated, it gives CASSATRDTIYGYTF.